The 10 T cell receptor beta chains in this list originate from one sample, sequenced in a study of beta chain features in type 1 diabetes. Of the isolated RNA, all was reverse transcribed, and so the sequenced material was expressed TCRB transcripts. Repertoires were generated with immunoSEQ multiplex PCR, while TCRdb's copy carries only in-frame clones and drops some. This sample yields around 360,000 clones, of which approximately 12% are seen a single time; about 0.01% belongs to the top ten. Their target antigens are unknown. The study's findings and limits: Researchers report that Type 1 diabetes patients had moderately but significantly shorter TCRB CDR3s across all four CD4+ subsets.

The specimen sequenced was naive CD4+ T cells from blood. The receptor source for this set is a woman under 30 with type 1 diabetes.

The V gene is TRBV2, the J gene TRBJ2-1; 8 nucleotides align to TRBD2. The CDR3 spans 16 residues. Germline V gene sequence: CDR1 SNHLY, CDR2 FYNNEI. Trimming removed 4 bases from V and 5 bases from J; junction bases left unmatched: 10. CDR3 in amino acids: CASSATRLALDNEQFF. The CDR3 nucleotides read TGTGCCAGCAGTGCCACCAGACTAGCGCTGGACAATGAGCAGTTCTTC.

This clone has a handful of counts. The chain couples TRBV19 to TRBJ1-5; no clear D. V lost 3 bases, J lost 3 bases, and 9 bases lay in between. This CDR3 contains 14 residues. Germline V CDR1 and CDR2: LNHDA, SQIVND (reference sequence). The CDR3 region has the DNA TGTGCCAGTAGTATTCAGAATGCCAATCAGCCCCAGCATTTT. Translation gives CASSIQNANQPQHF.

Of note for this clone: The same CDR3 also results from other DNA sequences found in this sample. The CDR3 here is CASSPGQGNTEAFF. DNA of the CDR3: TGTGCCAGCAGCCCTGGACAGGGGAACACTGAAGCTTTCTTT. The rearrangement uses TRBV7-9 and TRBJ1-1; TRBD1 matches 8 bases. Trimming at V came to 5 bases and at J to 1 base, leaving 3 bases not matched to a gene. CDR1 and CDR2 from the germline V gene are SEHNR and FQNEAQ (reference sequence). The CDR3 spans 14 residues.

A few counts support this clone. This chain uses TRBV5-4 with TRBJ2-3; 9 bases are a match to TRBD1. Germline CDR1 reads SGHNT; CDR2 reads YYREEE (reference sequence). Trimming at V came to 4 bases and at J to 6 bases, leaving 15 bases not matched to a gene. The CDR3 consists of 17 residues. CDR3 nucleotide sequence: TGTGCCAGCAGCCCATCTACGACAGGGGGAATTTCTGATACGCAGTATTTT. Its translation is CASSPSTTGGISDTQYF.

This clone was found a few times. The chain couples TRBV5-1 to TRBJ2-7; 7 bases map to TRBD1. Trimming cost V 5 bases and J 1 base; bases outside gene matches: 9. Germline V gives CDR1 SGHRS, CDR2 YFSETQ. The CDR3 sequence is 15 residues long. The CDR3 loop is CASRGSRDSSYEQYF. In nucleotides, the CDR3 is TGCGCCAGCAGGGGAAGCCGGGACAGTTCCTACGAGCAGTACTTC.

The J gene is TRBJ2-1, the V gene TRBV9; 10 nucleotides line up with TRBD2. V dropped 5 bases and J dropped 5; count of bases not matched to a gene: 10. The germline gives CDR1 SGDLS, CDR2 YYNGEE. CDR3 length: 16 residues. The CDR3 sequence: CASSEDGTSADNEQFF. The CDR3 DNA sequence: TGTGCCAGCAGTGAGGACGGGACTAGCGCCGACAATGAGCAGTTCTTC.

The J gene is TRBJ1-2, the V gene TRBV7-9; D is unclear. The V and J ends lost 2 bases and 5 bases respectively, with 6 bases between them. Germline CDR1 SEHNR, CDR2 FQNEAQ (reference sequence). The CDR3 has 12 residues. In DNA, the CDR3 is TGTGCCAGCAGCTTATCCACTTATGGCTACACCTTC. The encoded protein is CASSLSTYGYTF.

This clone came up a few times. The chain links TRBV5-1 to TRBJ2-2, with D possibly being TRBD1 (7 bases). Looked up from germline, CDR1 is SGHRS and CDR2 is YFSETQ. The CDR3 consists of 15 residues. V lost 2 bases and J 4 bases, leaving 12 bases between the germline ends. The CDR3 loop is CASSFRQGGTGELFF. For the CDR3, the DNA is TGCGCCAGCAGCTTCCGACAGGGAGGCACCGGGGAGCTGTTTTTT.

The rearrangement links TRBV18 to TRBJ2-1, with 10 bases identical to TRBD2. Germline loops: CDR1 KGHSH, CDR2 LQKENI. The CDR3 contains 15 residues. The V segment lost 0 bases and the J segment 9 bases; nucleotides outside the gene matches: 5. Here the CDR3 DNA reads TGTGCCAGCTCACCACCTAGCGGGAGGTTGGGTGAGCAGTTCTTC. As protein: CASSPPSGRLGEQFF.

In the case of this clone: The sample carries other DNA sequences with the same CDR3. The chain combines TRBV7-2 with TRBJ2-3; TRBD1 is a possible D gene (5 bases). This CDR3 is 14 amino acids long. Per the germline V gene, CDR1 is SGHTA and CDR2 is FQGNSA. V was cut by 6 bases and J by 1 base, with 11 bases left in between. The CDR3 loop is CASSLGPGTDTQYF. In DNA form, the CDR3 reads TGTGCCAGCAGTCTGGGGCCGGGCACAGATACGCAGTATTTT.